A single sample gave rise to the 29 T cell receptor beta chains below, sequenced in a study of T cells in tuberculosis. TCRdb's table, derived via immunoSEQ multiplex PCR, lists solely in-frame clones and lacks some. This table has 55,000 to 65,000 clones, around 81% appearing once. Thawed, overnight-rested PBMC were stained with GMM-loaded CD1B tetramer, viability dye and anti-CD3, then sorted. CD1B tetramers were loaded with Rhodococcus equi-derived C32 glucose monomycolate. The sequenced sample was CD1b-GMM tetramer-negative cells sorted from PBMCs. Source of these receptors: an adult woman with latent tuberculosis.

The chain carries TRBV19 and TRBJ1-1; D uncertain. V was trimmed by 4 bases and J by 7 bases, leaving 10 bases between them. The germline CDR1 and CDR2 sequences are LNHDA and SQIVND (reference sequence). CDR3 length: 12 residues. CDR3 protein: CASSTGLGEAFF. The DNA of the CDR3 is TGTGCCAGTAGTACCGGACTAGGTGAAGCTTTCTTT.

The chain couples TRBV28 to TRBJ2-7, with 8 bases aligning to TRBD2. CDR1 is MDHEN, CDR2 SYDVKM, per germline. V shed 2 bases and J 4 bases; nucleotides not matched to a gene: 4. There are 14 residues in the CDR3. This CDR3 is CASSLLGTRYEQYF. CDR3 coding DNA: TGTGCCAGCAGTTTACTTGGGACTAGGTACGAGCAGTACTTC.

The chain carries TRBV18 and TRBJ2-3; D unclear. V shed 2 bases and J shed 3 bases, with 9 bases lying between them. The germline CDR1 and CDR2 sequences are KGHSH and LQKENI. This CDR3 is built from 14 residues. The CDR3 DNA reads TGTGCCAGCTCACCAACAGAGTATACAGATACGCAGTATTTT. Translating it yields CASSPTEYTDTQYF.

The V call is TRBV6-5, the J call TRBJ1-1; D perhaps matches TRBD1 (5 bases). Trimming shortened V by 0 bases and J by 1 base, and 9 bases separated the two germline ends. The CDR3 loop spans 15 amino acids. CDR1 is MNHEY and CDR2 is SVGAGI in the germline V gene. DNA for the CDR3: TGTGCCAGCAGTTACTCGATAGGGGCGAACACTGAAGCTTTCTTT. Residues: CASSYSIGANTEAFF.

The chain joins TRBV11-3 to TRBJ2-7, with 7 bases matching TRBD1. The CDR3 sequence is 13 residues long. The V and J ends lost 10 bases and 7 bases, in that order; junction bases with no gene match: 13. CDR1 is SGHNT, CDR2 YENEEA, per germline. CDR3 loop: CATSGKGAREQYF. CDR3 DNA sequence: TGTGCCACCAGTGGGAAGGGGGCGAGAGAGCAGTACTTC. The full variable domain, its missing parts supplied by reference TRBV11-3 and TRBJ2-7, is EAGVVQSPRYKIIEKKQPVAFWCNPISGHNTLYWYLQNLGQGPELLIRYENEEAVDDSQLPKDRFSAERLKGVDSTLKIQPAELGDSAVYLCATSGKGAREQYFGPGTRLTVT.

This clone came up once. The chain is built from TRBV6-6 and TRBJ2-3, with 8 bases that match TRBD2. V dropped 7 bases and J dropped 3; count of bases not matched to a gene: 9. The CDR3 consists of 15 residues. CDR1 and CDR2 from the germline V gene are MNHNY and SVGAGI (reference sequence). DNA for the CDR3: TGTGCCAGCACACCTCACGGGGGGGGGACAGATACGCAGTATTTT. Its translation: CASTPHGGGTDTQYF.

The sample holds one count of this clone. In the same sample, other DNA sequences code for this CDR3. The J gene is TRBJ1-6, the V gene TRBV11-3; no firm D call. Trimming left V 4 bases short and J 5 bases short, with 9 bases between. The CDR3 extends over 14 amino acids. CDR1 is SGHNT, CDR2 YENEEA, per germline. Here the CDR3 reads CASSSDLNNSPLHF. Written as DNA, the CDR3 is TGTGCCAGCAGCTCGGACTTGAATAATTCACCCCTCCACTTT. The whole variable domain, filled in from reference TRBV11-3 and TRBJ1-6, reads EAGVVQSPRYKIIEKKQPVAFWCNPISGHNTLYWYLQNLGQGPELLIRYENEEAVDDSQLPKDRFSAERLKGVDSTLKIQPAELGDSAVYLCASSSDLNNSPLHFGNGTRLTVT.

This chain joins TRBV18 and TRBJ1-5; D is ambiguous. Germline V gene sequence: CDR1 KGHSH, CDR2 LQKENI. V dropped 1 base and J dropped 0 bases, with 7 bases sitting between them. This CDR3 spans 15 amino acids. CDR3 nucleotides: TGTGCCAGCTCACCACGCGCGGATAGCAATCAGCCCCAGCATTTT. Its translation is CASSPRADSNQPQHF. Based on the CDR3 plus reference TRBV18 and TRBJ1-5, the full variable domain is NAGVMQNPRHLVRRRGQEARLRCSPMKGHSHVYWYRQLPEEGLKFMVYLQKENIIDESGMPKERFSAEFPKEGPSILRIQQVVRGDSAAYFCASSPRADSNQPQHFGDGTRLSIL.

This clone was picked up a small number of times. The J gene is TRBJ2-7, the V gene TRBV7-9; the D gene is possibly TRBD2 (6 bases). Germline values: CDR1 SEHNR, CDR2 FQNEAQ (reference sequence). Trimming cost V 3 bases and J 4 bases, with 10 bases left between them. The CDR3 consists of 13 residues. CDR3 bases: TGTGCCAGCAGCTTGGAGGGGATATACGAGCAGTACTTC. Its protein is CASSLEGIYEQYF.

The count of this clone is one. CDR3 sequence reads: CASSISRGSRNQPQHF. DNA for the CDR3: TGTGCCAGTAGTATAAGCAGGGGGTCGCGCAATCAGCCCCAGCATTTT. This chain links TRBV19 with TRBJ1-5; 7 nucleotides line up with TRBD1. J was trimmed by 2 bases and V by 2 bases; bases with no gene match: 6. CDR1 is LNHDA and CDR2 is SQIVND in the germline V gene (reference sequence). The CDR3 runs 16 residues.

This clone occurred once. V and J are TRBV5-1 and TRBJ1-3; 9 nucleotides match TRBD1. CDR1 and CDR2 from the germline V gene are SGHRS and YFSETQ. CDR3 length equals 16 residues. V dropped 3 bases and J dropped 0; count of bases not matched to a gene: 4. The CDR3 DNA sequence: TGCGCCAGCAGCTCACAGGGGGCGAGCTCTGGAAACACCATATATTTT. Translating it yields CASSSQGASSGNTIYF.

The chain combines TRBV25-1 with TRBJ2-1, with D perhaps matching TRBD1 (5 bases). The V and J ends lost 6 bases and 12 bases respectively, with 12 bases between them. Germline CDR1 is MGHDK and CDR2 is SYGVNS. CDR3 size: 11 residues. The CDR3 DNA sequence: TGTGCCAGCAGGGGGCGACGGGCGCAGTTCTTC. The encoded protein is CASRGRRAQFF.

The chain's CDR3 is CASSLDSPTLYTF. The CDR3 DNA is TGTGCCAGCAGTTTAGATAGCCCGACCCTATACACCTTC. This chain links TRBV28 with TRBJ1-2; D gene uncertain. Per the germline V gene, CDR1 is MDHEN and CDR2 is SYDVKM. The V end was cut by 2 bases, the J end by 11 bases, with 15 bases between. The CDR3 loop spans 13 amino acids.

This rearrangement joins TRBV10-2 to TRBJ2-3, with 13 bases lining up with TRBD2. Germline V lookup: CDR1 WSHSY, CDR2 SAAADI. V trimming: 8 bases; J trimming: 6 bases; junction bases outside the gene matches: 5. CDR3 length equals 14 residues. CDR3 region: CASQELAGGDTQYF. CDR3 coding DNA: TGCGCCAGCCAGGAACTAGCGGGAGGGGATACGCAGTATTTT.

The V call is TRBV11-2, the J call TRBJ2-1; tentative D call: TRBD2 (6 bases). Trimming removed 1 base at V and 10 bases at J, with 14 bases between. There are 14 residues in the CDR3. The germline V gene encodes CDR1 SGHAT and CDR2 FQNNGV. This CDR3 is CASSLGPSAGEQFF. CDR3 DNA sequence: TGTGCCAGCAGCTTAGGTCCTAGCGCAGGCGAGCAGTTCTTC.

This clone has only a few counts. This CDR3 reads CASSQGENTGELFF. The CDR3 DNA follows: TGTGCCAGCTCACAGGGGGAGAACACCGGGGAGCTGTTTTTT. The chain is built from TRBV25-1 and TRBJ2-2; the match to TRBD1 covers 8 bases. There are 14 residues in the CDR3. V lost 8 bases to trimming and J lost 1 base; unmatched junction nucleotides: 3. Germline V gene sequence: CDR1 MGHDK, CDR2 SYGVNS.

The chain is built from TRBV5-1 and TRBJ2-3; D possibly corresponds to TRBD2 (6 bases). This CDR3 region has 14 residues. Germline CDR1 reads SGHRS; CDR2 reads YFSETQ. Trimming removed 4 bases at V and 0 bases at J, with 9 bases between. The DNA of the CDR3 is TGCGCCAGCAGCCCTGGGACTAGCACAGATACGCAGTATTTT. Translating it yields CASSPGTSTDTQYF.

The count of this clone is one. The J gene is TRBJ2-2, the V gene TRBV7-3, with 12 bases lining up with TRBD1. Germline assignment: CDR1 SGHTA and CDR2 FQGTGA. The CDR3 runs 15 residues. Trimming removed 2 bases from V and 6 bases from J; junction bases left unmatched: 1. The CDR3 DNA reads TGTGCCAGCAGCTTAGGGGACAGGGGGCCCGGGGAGCTGTTTTTT. Translated, it gives CASSLGDRGPGELFF.

The chain is built from TRBV21-1 and TRBJ1-2. TRBV21-1 is labeled a pseudogene. The CDR3 is made up of 14 amino acids. In DNA, the CDR3 is TGTGCCAGCAGCAAAAGGAGAGCGCACTATGGCTACACCTTC. It specifies CASSKRRAHYGYTF.

The V gene is TRBV9, the J gene TRBJ2-3; no clear D. V was cut by 1 base and J by 3 bases, with 3 bases left in between. Per the germline V gene, CDR1 is SGDLS and CDR2 is YYNGEE. The CDR3 spans 12 residues. The CDR3 nucleotides read TGTGCCAGCAGCGTAACAACAGATACGCAGTATTTT. Translated, it gives CASSVTTDTQYF.

CDR3 DNA: TGTGCCAGCAACGGGGGAAATTCACCCCTCCACTTT. This sequence encodes CASNGGNSPLHF. The genes are TRBV28 and TRBJ1-6, with D possibly TRBD1 on 5 matching bases. Trimming stripped 7 bases from V and 7 bases from J, with 8 bases between. This CDR3 spans 12 amino acids. Germline CDR1 MDHEN, CDR2 SYDVKM.

The chain joins TRBV7-6 to TRBJ1-4, with D uncertain. Germline V lookup: CDR1 SGHVS, CDR2 FNYEAQ. CDR3 length: 15 residues. Between the trimmed V and J ends, which lost 6 bases and 6 bases, there was a span of 17 bases. The CDR3 here is CASSSTPNRDEKLFF. The CDR3 DNA reads TGTGCCAGCAGTTCTACACCCAACCGGGATGAAAAACTGTTTTTT.

The chain uses TRBV6-6 and TRBJ2-1; D unresolved. Per the germline V gene, CDR1 is MNHNY and CDR2 is SVGAGI (reference sequence). V lost 5 bases and J lost 5, with 10 bases in between. The CDR3 length is 13 residues. The CDR3 DNA sequence: TGTGCCAGCAGTCCTTCTCCTGACAATGAGCAGTTCTTC. It encodes CASSPSPDNEQFF.

The V gene is TRBV7-2, the J gene TRBJ1-2; D is undetermined. The CDR3 totals 11 residues. In germline, CDR1 is SGHTA, CDR2 FQGNSA. The V and J ends lost 8 bases and 2 bases respectively, with 6 bases between them. CDR3 DNA sequence: TGTGCCAGCCACTTGAACTATGGCTACACCTTC. Amino acids: CASHLNYGYTF.

The chain combines TRBV10-3 with TRBJ2-4; 7 bases are shared with TRBD2. The CDR3 extends over 17 amino acids. V lost 0 bases and J lost 0; bases outside the gene matches: 5. The germline V gene encodes CDR1 ENHRY and CDR2 SYGVKD. The CDR3, as DNA: TGTGCCATCAGTGAGTCCGGGGGAGGGCTAGCCAAAAACATTCAGTACTTC. Protein sequence: CAISESGGGLAKNIQYF.

This chain connects TRBV30 to TRBJ2-2, with D perhaps TRBD1 (5 bases). The germline V and J ends were trimmed by 0 bases and 3 bases, with 8 bases remaining between them. CDR1 GTSNPN and CDR2 SVGIG come from the germline V gene (reference sequence). This CDR3 comprises 14 residues. CDR3 sequence: CAWSVGRDTGELFF. The CDR3 coding sequence is TGTGCCTGGAGTGTCGGCAGGGACACCGGGGAGCTGTTTTTT. The full variable domain, with the rest looked up from reference TRBV30 and TRBJ2-2, is SQTIHQWPATLVQPVGSPLSLECTVEGTSNPNLYWYRQAAGRGLQLLFYSVGIGQISSEVPQNLSASRPQDRQFILSSKKLLLSDSGFYLCAWSVGRDTGELFFGEGSRLTVL.

Only a few counts were recorded for this clone. The CDR3 is CASSLDRVGSETQYF. CDR3 nucleotides: TGTGCCAGCAGTTTGGACAGGGTGGGGTCAGAGACCCAGTACTTC. This chain uses TRBV28 with TRBJ2-5; TRBD1 aligns across 8 bases. The CDR3 covers 15 residues. Unmatched junction bases numbered 7, after V lost 3 bases and J lost 4 bases. Germline V gene lookup returns CDR1 MDHEN and CDR2 SYDVKM.

The V and J genes are TRBV4-1 and TRBJ2-3, with D possibly being TRBD1 (5 bases). Germline V gives CDR1 MGHRA, CDR2 YSYEKL. The V end lost 0 bases, the J end lost 2 bases, and 6 bases lay between the germline ends. There are 14 residues in the CDR3. CDR3 residues: CASSQEGVTDTQYF. The CDR3 DNA reads TGCGCCAGCAGCCAAGAAGGGGTCACAGATACGCAGTATTTT.

This clone was counted only a few times. The chain links TRBV12-5 to TRBJ2-7; D call uncertain. The CDR3 is made up of 14 amino acids. The germline V and J ends were trimmed by 0 bases and 2 bases, with 8 bases remaining between them. CDR1 is LGHNT, CDR2 FRNRAP, per germline. The CDR3 sequence is CASGLVRVPYEQYF. CDR3 in DNA: TGTGCTAGTGGTTTGGTCCGGGTCCCCTACGAGCAGTACTTC. The variable domain in full, with the rest retrieved from reference TRBV12-5 and TRBJ2-7, is DARVTQTPRHKVTEMGQEVTMRCQPILGHNTVFWYRQTMMQGLELLAYFRNRAPLDDSGMPKDRFSAEMPDATLATLKIQPSEPRDSAVYFCASGLVRVPYEQYFGPGTRLTVT.